These 25 T cell receptor beta chains were all obtained from the same sample, sequenced in a study of identical twins. From the 5' RACE reads, TCRdb called clonotypes with MiXCR, one entry per CDR3 protein. The data show 400,000 to 500,000 distinct CDR3 sequences, approximately 18% seen once. Sample: naive T cells sorted from blood. The receptors were gathered from a man in his forties or fifties in good health.

V gene TRBV5-4 combines with J gene TRBJ2-7; 8 nucleotides agree with TRBD2. Germline V gene data show CDR1 as SGHNT and CDR2 as YYREEE (reference sequence). The CDR3 length is 17 residues. V was pared by 4 bases and J by 3 bases, with 15 bases of the junction left unmatched. CDR3 DNA: TGTGCCAGCAGCCCGGCCTCTCGGGCGGGAGGTAGCTACGAGCAGTACTTC. It specifies CASSPASRAGGSYEQYF.

The rearrangement joins TRBV27 to TRBJ2-2, with 14 bases matching TRBD2. The length of the CDR3 is 18 residues. The trim removed 7 bases at V and 0 bases at J, leaving 7 bases unmatched. In germline, CDR1 is MNHEY, CDR2 SMNVEV (reference sequence). For the CDR3, the DNA is TGTGCCAGCACCCGGACTAGCGGGGGGTCTACGAACACCGGGGAGCTGTTTTTT. Translated, it gives CASTRTSGGSTNTGELFF.

The chain employs TRBV20-1 and TRBJ2-5, with 10 nucleotides matching TRBD2. The trim removed 3 bases at V and 2 bases at J, leaving 6 bases unmatched. Germline V gene sequence: CDR1 DFQATT, CDR2 SNEGSKA (reference sequence). The length of the CDR3 is 15 residues. The CDR3 DNA sequence: TGCAGTGCTAGCCATAGCGGGGGGATACAAGAGACCCAGTACTTC. It codes for CSASHSGGIQETQYF.

This clonotype was observed many times. The V call is TRBV6-2 or TRBV6-3, the J call TRBJ1-5, with a tentative D call TRBD1 (5 bases). The V end was cut by 8 bases, the J end by 5 bases, with 13 bases between. In germline, CDR1 is MNHEY, CDR2 SVGEGT. This CDR3 spans 13 amino acids. CDR3 in amino acids: CASGGTIDQPQHF. The CDR3 bases are TGTGCCAGCGGGGGAACGATAGATCAGCCCCAGCATTTT.

This clonotype came up a few times. The chain links TRBV19 to TRBJ1-5; D is unclear. The CDR3 sequence is 14 residues long. The germline V gene encodes CDR1 LNHDA and CDR2 SQIVND (reference sequence). V was trimmed by 5 bases and J by 6 bases, leaving 14 bases between them. The chain's CDR3 is CASSDTNRGQPQHF. CDR3 coding DNA: TGTGCCAGTAGTGACACAAATCGGGGTCAGCCCCAGCATTTT.

J is TRBJ2-1 and V is TRBV20-1, with D perhaps assigned TRBD1 or TRBD2 (5 bases each). CDR1 and CDR2 (germline): DFQATT, SNEGSKA (reference sequence). Between the trimmed V and J ends, which lost 3 bases and 4 bases, there was a span of 13 bases. This CDR3 comprises 14 residues. CDR3 residues: CSASGGREYNEQFF. The CDR3 DNA reads as TGCAGTGCTAGTGGGGGACGCGAGTACAATGAGCAGTTCTTC.

This clonotype has a count of ten or more. The CDR3, as DNA: TGTGCCAGCAGTTCACTAGCGGGAGTTTACAATGAGCAGTTCTTC. It encodes CASSSLAGVYNEQFF. The chain joins TRBV12-3 or TRBV12-4 to TRBJ2-1; TRBD2 matches at 11 bases. The V segment lost 4 bases and the J segment 4 bases; nucleotides outside the gene matches: 3. The CDR3 covers 15 residues.

This clonotype has just one count. V and J are TRBV12-3 or TRBV12-4 and TRBJ1-1; a weak D match, TRBD1 (5 bases). Deletions cut 4 bases from V and 5 bases from J, with 20 bases between. The CDR3 extends over 16 amino acids. DNA of the CDR3: TGTGCCAGCAGTTCCGACCGGGACTCTTCACGGACTGAAGCTTTCTTT. Amino acids: CASSSDRDSSRTEAFF.

The rearrangement joins TRBV20-1 to TRBJ1-5; a possible D gene is TRBD1 (5 bases). CDR3 size: 14 residues. CDR1 and CDR2 (germline): DFQATT, SNEGSKA (reference sequence). Trimming took 0 bases from V and 7 from J, leaving 13 bases between them. The CDR3 spells CSARDLGREQPQHF. CDR3 in DNA: TGCAGTGCTAGAGATCTGGGCAGGGAACAGCCCCAGCATTTT.

This clonotype was found many times. The chain combines TRBV20-1 with TRBJ1-4; the match to TRBD1 covers 8 bases. The CDR3 sequence is 13 residues long. Per the germline V gene, CDR1 is DFQATT and CDR2 is SNEGSKA (reference sequence). This chain's CDR3 is CSWDSGQAVKLFF. The CDR3 DNA sequence: TGCAGCTGGGACTCGGGACAGGCAGTAAAACTGTTTTTT.

This clonotype was recorded at least ten times. The V gene is TRBV29-1, the J gene TRBJ2-1, with D maybe TRBD2 (6 bases). Per the germline V gene, CDR1 is SQVTM and CDR2 is ANQGSEA. Trimming removed 0 bases at V and 2 bases at J, with 17 bases between. This CDR3 region has 17 residues. The CDR3 spells CSVEDVRSSGPYNEQFF. CDR3 coding DNA: TGCAGCGTTGAAGATGTTAGGAGTAGCGGACCCTACAATGAGCAGTTCTTC.

This clonotype occurred many times. The chain carries TRBV29-1 and TRBJ2-5, with D unclear. This CDR3 region has 12 residues. V was clipped by 7 bases and J by 4 bases, with 13 bases between them. CDR1 SQVTM and CDR2 ANQGSEA come from the germline V gene. CDR3 sequence (DNA): TGCAGCGGCCTAGTGGGTACAGAGACCCAGTACTTC. Amino acid sequence: CSGLVGTETQYF.

This clonotype has only a few counts. The chain has TRBV28 and TRBJ2-7; either TRBD1 or TRBD2 may supply D (5 bases each). V was pared by 6 bases and J by 0 bases, with 9 bases between. Germline V CDR1 and CDR2: MDHEN, SYDVKM. CDR3 size: 13 residues. The CDR3 protein is CASRVGTSYEQYF. The CDR3 region has the DNA TGTGCCAGCAGGGTGGGGACCTCCTACGAGCAGTACTTC.

As regards this clonotype: The germline gene is not matched at one end of the junction; a read error may be the cause. V and J are TRBV6-2 or TRBV6-3 and TRBJ1-5; D may be TRBD1 (6 bases). The CDR3 has 16 amino acids. From germline, CDR1 is MNHEY and CDR2 SVGEGT. The CDR3 here is CASSTPGQGSTQPQHF. CDR3 DNA: TGTGCCAGCAGTACACCGGGACAAGGGAGCACTCAGCCCCAGCATTTT.

This chain joins TRBV30 and TRBJ2-1; D may be TRBD1 or TRBD2 (6 bases each). With 7 bases removed from V and 4 bases from J, the gap between germline ends came to 23 bases. The germline V gene has CDR1 GTSNPN and CDR2 SVGIG (reference sequence). The CDR3 loop spans 16 amino acids. CDR3: CASAWGADATYNEQFF. In DNA, the CDR3 is TGTGCCTCGGCTTGGGGGGCGGACGCCACATACAATGAGCAGTTCTTC. The whole variable domain, filled in from reference TRBV30 and TRBJ2-1, reads SQTIHQWPATLVQPVGSPLSLECTVEGTSNPNLYWYRQAAGRGLQLLFYSVGIGQISSEVPQNLSASRPQDRQFILSSKKLLLSDSGFYLCASAWGADATYNEQFFGPGTRLTVL.

V and J are TRBV6-1 and TRBJ2-5; TRBD2 might be the D (6 bases). Per the germline V gene, CDR1 is MNHNS and CDR2 is SASEGT. The CDR3 runs to 14 residues. V lost 7 bases to trimming and J lost 4 bases, with 16 bases between them. This chain's CDR3 is CASIRWGVRETQYF. The CDR3, as DNA: TGTGCCAGCATCAGGTGGGGGGTGAGAGAGACCCAGTACTTC.

This clonotype occurred a few times. The chain links TRBV29-1 to TRBJ2-3, with D hard to call. Germline CDR1 reads SQVTM; CDR2 reads ANQGSEA. The CDR3 runs 10 residues. V dropped 4 bases and J dropped 6 bases, with 5 bases sitting between them. CDR3 in DNA: TGCAGCGTTGCGAAGGATACGCAGTATTTT. Amino acids: CSVAKDTQYF.

V usage is TRBV29-1 and J usage is TRBJ1-2; possible D gene TRBD1, 6 bases. V was trimmed by 7 bases and J by 2 bases, leaving 20 bases between them. The CDR3 runs to 15 residues. Looked up from germline, CDR1 is SQVTM and CDR2 is ANQGSEA. The CDR3 loop is CSAEIQGKRNYGYTF. The DNA for the CDR3 is TGCAGCGCGGAGATTCAGGGGAAGAGAAACTATGGCTACACCTTC.

At least ten counts were recorded for this clonotype. The chain employs TRBV5-5 and TRBJ2-1; perhaps TRBD2 as D (6 bases). V was cut by 4 bases and J by 6 bases, with 14 bases left in between. The CDR3 is 14 residues long. Germline V gene data show CDR1 as SGHKS and CDR2 as YYEKEE (reference sequence). CDR3 sequence (DNA): TGTGCCAGCAGCCAGCCGGCGGGGCGCAATGAGCAGTTCTTC. It encodes CASSQPAGRNEQFF.

In this sample, this clonotype turned up many times. This chain joins TRBV7-9 and TRBJ2-7, with D possibly TRBD2 on 6 matching bases. V dropped 3 bases and J dropped 0 bases, with 9 bases sitting between them. Germline V gives CDR1 SEHNR, CDR2 FQNEAQ (reference sequence). The CDR3 is made up of 14 amino acids. The CDR3 DNA is TGTGCCAGCAGCTTGGACGGGAGCTCCTACGAGCAGTACTTC. Its translation is CASSLDGSSYEQYF. The whole variable domain, filled in from reference TRBV7-9 and TRBJ2-7, reads DTGVSQNPRHKITKRGQNVTFRCDPISEHNRLYWYRQTLGQGPEFLTYFQNEAQLEKSRLLSDRFSAERPKGSFSTLEIQRTEQGDSAMYLCASSLDGSSYEQYFGPGTRLTVT.

This clonotype was recorded many times. The chain couples TRBV11-2 to TRBJ2-1, with D maybe TRBD2 (5 bases). The CDR3 spans 18 residues. CDR1 is SGHAT, CDR2 FQNNGV, per germline. The ends were cut back, 1 base at V and 4 bases at J, with 20 bases in the middle. In nucleotides, the CDR3 is TGTGCCAGCAGCTTAGTCTTCGCGGGCTACCGACTGTACAATGAGCAGTTCTTC. It yields the protein CASSLVFAGYRLYNEQFF.

The rearrangement uses TRBV20-1 and TRBJ2-4; TRBD2 agrees at 8 bases. CDR3 length: 16 amino acids. From germline, CDR1 is DFQATT and CDR2 SNEGSKA (reference sequence). The trim removed 0 bases at V and 0 bases at J, leaving 4 bases unmatched. The chain's CDR3 is CSARDTGGLAKNIQYF. The CDR3, as DNA: TGCAGTGCTAGAGATACGGGAGGGCTAGCCAAAAACATTCAGTACTTC.

This chain uses TRBV9 with TRBJ2-1; D unresolved. The CDR3 has 15 amino acids. V lost 0 bases, J lost 3 bases, and 10 bases lay in between. CDR1 and CDR2 (germline): SGDLS, YYNGEE. The CDR3: CASSVELQDYNEQFF. CDR3 sequence (DNA): TGTGCCAGCAGCGTAGAACTGCAAGACTACAATGAGCAGTTCTTC.

The chain links TRBV6-5 to TRBJ2-7; TRBD2 matches at 7 bases. CDR1 is MNHEY, CDR2 SVGAGI, per germline. The CDR3 spans 17 residues. The V segment lost 3 bases and the J segment 4 bases; nucleotides outside the gene matches: 15. The CDR3 region is CASSYSSPGGGPYEQYF. The CDR3 bases are TGTGCCAGCAGTTATTCTTCCCCGGGGGGAGGGCCGTACGAGCAGTACTTC.

This clonotype has more than one count but fewer than ten. J is TRBJ2-1 and V is TRBV20-1, with D possibly TRBD1 on 7 matching bases. V gave up 6 bases and J gave up 9 bases, with 9 bases separating them. Per the germline V gene, CDR1 is DFQATT and CDR2 is SNEGSKA (reference sequence). The CDR3 loop spans 10 amino acids. In DNA, the CDR3 is TGCAGTGCGCAGGGGGGTGAGCAGTTCTTC. As protein: CSAQGGEQFF.